This T cell receptor (beta chain) stems from a study of cytomegalovirus exposure and HLA in healthy donors. The primer mix had 60 Vbeta and 13 Jbeta primers. This table comes from immunoSEQ multiplex PCR, and its TCRdb copy is limited to in-frame clones, with some not included. Seen here are some 140,000 clones, around 79% observed once, and the top ten hold approximately 1%. The J segment lost 0 bases and the V segment lost 5 bases, leaving 2 bases of the junction unmatched. Germline loops: CDR1 MNHNY, CDR2 SVGAGI (reference sequence). The CDR3 loop spans 14 amino acids. This sequence was found in a man between 18 and 29 years old in good health and CMV-seronegative. The sequenced sample was PBMCs. The chain joins TRBV6-6 to TRBJ2-7, with 9 bases identical to TRBD1. CDR3 amino acids: CASSGQGISYEQYF. As DNA, the CDR3 is TGTGCCAGCAGTGGACAGGGGATCTCCTACGAGCAGTACTTC.